The source of this TCR beta chain is a study of post-analysis software for immune sequencing data. Across the whole study: There were relapsing-remitting, secondary progressive and progressive-relapsing multiple sclerosis among the disease courses included. Broader study findings: TRBV5-6, TRBV5-1 and TRBV20-1 belonged to a set of roughly five TRBV segments that were more frequent in patients than controls. Normalized Chao1 diversity was significantly lower in multiple sclerosis patients than in controls.

As concerns this clonotype: The antigen remains undetermined.

With V trimmed by 2 bases and J by 7 bases, 7 bases remained unmatched. The germline CDR1 and CDR2 sequences are MNHNS and SASEGT. This CDR3 region has 15 residues. Unique molecular identifiers tagged the TCR beta cDNA libraries. T cells numbering about 0.85 to 11 million gave rise to some 500,000 cDNA molecules. In TCRdb, the PCR reads were re-called with MiXCR into one record per CDR3 protein. The sample has roughly 580,000 distinct CDR3 sequences, around 40% seen once. The specimen sequenced was blood. This sequence originates from a girl aged 5 to 17 with multiple sclerosis. The V gene is TRBV6-1, the J gene TRBJ2-7, with TRBD2 matching over 11 bases. The CDR3 protein is CASSEIAGGPEEQYF. The CDR3 bases are TGTGCCAGCAGTGAAATAGCGGGAGGGCCGGAGGAGCAGTACTTC.